This T cell receptor beta chain comes out of a study of cytomegalovirus exposure and HLA in healthy donors. Points from the study as a whole: The study listed 164 cytomegalovirus-associated TCR beta chains. Immune exposure information comprised only CMV serostatus.

Germline-derived CDR1 and CDR2 are SGHTA and FQGNSA. This CDR3 contains 14 residues. The trim removed 4 bases at V and 3 bases at J, leaving 5 bases unmatched. Use of 60 Vbeta and 13 Jbeta primers characterized the PCR. In the authors' workflow: Unique TCR beta chains totaled around 86 million in a later count, with some 10 million of them shared. Produced via immunoSEQ multiplex PCR; TCRdb's table is partial and in-frame only. The V and J calls and clone size come from that table; D and trimming were worked out from the DNA. The profile shows 110,000 to 150,000 clones, around 72% of them singletons. In regard to this clone: Antigen: not known.

The clonotype was recovered from a middle-aged woman in good health and CMV-seronegative. The chain is built from TRBV7-2 and TRBJ2-5; 7 bases match TRBD2. Sequenced input: PBMCs. CDR3 sequence: CASSWRGREETQYF. The CDR3 region has the DNA TGTGCCAGCAGCTGGCGGGGGAGGGAAGAGACCCAGTACTTC.